The rows below give T cell receptor beta chains drawn from one sample of a study of blood T cell repertoires in COVID-19. Repertoires were generated with immunoSEQ multiplex PCR, while TCRdb's copy carries only in-frame clones and drops some. Here the sample spans some 200,000 clones, about 80% being singletons. The specimen sequenced was peripheral blood. These TCRs come from a human donor with acute or convalescent COVID-19. The donor label of this sample is uncertain. Each CDR3 is given without its conserved first and last residue.

SVEGAGVYNEQF,TRBV29-1,TRBJ2-1
ASSLGTGVETQY,TRBV5-1,TRBJ2-5
ASSIGTADRSSGNTIY,TRBV7-8,TRBJ1-3
ASSRTGAYEQY,TRBV5-1,TRBJ2-7
ATSDARRGQINEQF,TRBV24-1,TRBJ2-1
ASSLNSPNYGYT,TRBV5-1,TRBJ1-2
ASSLGQSGNTIY,TRBV5-1,TRBJ1-3
ASTTGSGNTIY,TRBV19,TRBJ1-3
ASSQRGTGEAF,TRBV4-1,TRBJ1-1
ASSVAPTGVGAQY,TRBV9,TRBJ2-7
ASSAGQGAYGYT,TRBV13,TRBJ1-2
ASSGPLGDTQY,TRBV10-1,TRBJ2-3
ASRLADSYNEQF,TRBV19,TRBJ2-1
AWSRPARYEQY,TRBV30,TRBJ2-7
ATSEPTGMGTGELF,TRBV24-1,TRBJ2-2
ASRGSNQPQH,TRBV19,TRBJ1-5
AISEASGATSTDTQY,TRBV10-3,TRBJ2-3
ASSVVGQGFGITEAF,TRBV9,TRBJ1-1
ASSQDSWGLRGTDTQY,TRBV4-1,TRBJ2-3
ASSQGGPVFNEKLF,TRBV4-1,TRBJ1-4
ATSDSRRGSNQPQH,TRBV24-1,TRBJ1-5
SASPQGIAF,TRBV20-1,TRBJ1-1
ASSEALLGQGSDGYT,TRBV6-1,TRBJ1-2
ASRTGANTGELF,TRBV10-2,TRBJ2-2